The entry that follows covers one T cell receptor (beta chain) sequence. Its target is not known. V was pared by 6 bases and J by 7 bases, with 11 bases of the junction left unmatched. Germline V gene sequence: CDR1 MGHRA, CDR2 YSYEKL. CDR3 length: 14 amino acids. The data belong to a study of cytomegalovirus exposure and HLA in healthy donors. Study-wide results and limits: Three of the chains that were CMV-associated were confirmed in vitro to be specific for CMV antigens. Usually a TCR sequence was rare, but some public TCRs were found in many donors. The number of N-insertions in an Asian-associated ancestry cluster was reportedly below the approximately 600-donor mean in a later analysis.

The primer mix had 60 Vbeta and 13 Jbeta primers. TCRdb's copy holds only in-frame clones and misses some; the assay was immunoSEQ multiplex PCR. In total, the table holds around 150,000 clones. The TCR originated in a woman in her sixties in good health and CMV-seronegative. Sequenced: PBMCs. V is TRBV4-1 and J is TRBJ2-7, with 8 bases lining up with TRBD1. The CDR3 region has the DNA TGCGCCAGCAGACGAGACAGGGGCGGATGGGAGCAGTACTTC. Residues: CASRRDRGGWEQYF.